The entry below gives a single TCR beta chain sequence along with its context. The antigen this receptor binds is unknown. No base qualities exist here, and no much larger clone lies one base off it. V gives up 4 bases and J gives up 6 bases, and the segment between their germline ends measures 14 bases. Via the germline V gene (reference sequence), CDR1 is MNHNY and CDR2 SVGAGI. Its CDR3 holds 14 amino acids, cysteine through phenylalanine. Solely the CDR3 DNA is kept, with 42 bases framed from the first base. This sample is drawn from a study of control samples from healthy donors and cancer patients (TCRdb year 2020). Preparation of the library involved the immunoSEQ multiplex PCR assay. In its TCRdb copy, this immuneACCESS table keeps in-frame sequences only and misses some clones. Where compared with another copy, unresolved V genes explain less than half of these, and the others have no known cause. This sample holds 110,000 or so clones; 87% were observed only once. 12% of the sample is taken by the ten largest.

The V gene is TRBV6-6 and the J gene is TRBJ2-3, with the D gene too uncertain to name. Sequencing was performed on blood. The receptor was derived from a man between 25 and 39 years old in good health. The CDR3 loop reads CASSSPARRDTQYF. The DNA is TGTGCCAGCAGTTCCCCCGCCCGGCGGGATACGCAGTATTTT.